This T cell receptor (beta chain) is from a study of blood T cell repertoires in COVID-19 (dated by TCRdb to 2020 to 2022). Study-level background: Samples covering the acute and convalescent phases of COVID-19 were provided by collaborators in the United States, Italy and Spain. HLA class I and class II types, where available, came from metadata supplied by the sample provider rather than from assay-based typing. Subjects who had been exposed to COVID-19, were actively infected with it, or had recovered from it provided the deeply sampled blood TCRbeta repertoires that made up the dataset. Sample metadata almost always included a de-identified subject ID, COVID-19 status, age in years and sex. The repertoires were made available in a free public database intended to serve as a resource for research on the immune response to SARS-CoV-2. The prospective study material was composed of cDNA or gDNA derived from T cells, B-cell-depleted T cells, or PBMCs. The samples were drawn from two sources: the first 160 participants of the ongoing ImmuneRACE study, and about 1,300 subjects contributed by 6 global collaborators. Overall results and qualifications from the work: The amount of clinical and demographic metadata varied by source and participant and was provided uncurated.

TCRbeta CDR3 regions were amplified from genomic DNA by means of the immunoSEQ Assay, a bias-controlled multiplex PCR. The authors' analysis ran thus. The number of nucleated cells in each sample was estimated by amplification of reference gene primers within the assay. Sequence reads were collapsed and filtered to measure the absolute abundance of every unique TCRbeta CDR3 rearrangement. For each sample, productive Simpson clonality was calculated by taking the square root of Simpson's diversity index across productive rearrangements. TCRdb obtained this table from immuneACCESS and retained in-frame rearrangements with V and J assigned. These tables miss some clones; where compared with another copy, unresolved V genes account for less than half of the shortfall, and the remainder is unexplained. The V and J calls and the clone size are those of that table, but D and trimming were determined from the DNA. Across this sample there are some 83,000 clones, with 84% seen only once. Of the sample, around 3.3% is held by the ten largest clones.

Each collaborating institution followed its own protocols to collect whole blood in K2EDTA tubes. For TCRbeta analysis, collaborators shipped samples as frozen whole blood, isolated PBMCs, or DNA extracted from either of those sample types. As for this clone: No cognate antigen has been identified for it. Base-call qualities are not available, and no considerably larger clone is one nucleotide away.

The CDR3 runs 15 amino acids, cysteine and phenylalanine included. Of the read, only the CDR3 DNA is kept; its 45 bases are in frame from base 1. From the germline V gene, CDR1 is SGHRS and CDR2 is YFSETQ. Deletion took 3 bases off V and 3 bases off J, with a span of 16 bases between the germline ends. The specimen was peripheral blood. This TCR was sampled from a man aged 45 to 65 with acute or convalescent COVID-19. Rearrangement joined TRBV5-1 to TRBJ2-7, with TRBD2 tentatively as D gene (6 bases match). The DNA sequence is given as TGCGCCAGCAGCTCATCTAGCGTCCCTATCTACGAGCAGTACTTC. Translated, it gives CASSSSSVPIYEQYF.